This T cell receptor (beta chain) was sequenced for a study of Graves' ophthalmopathy and Graves' hyperthyroidism. This clonotype has at least ten counts. All donors with ophthalmopathy were recorded as having moderate-to-severe activity, CAS ≥3, NOSPECS ≥4 and a duration under 3 months. The source of the PBMCs was more than 9.5 ml of fresh peripheral blood. Beta-chain TCR CDR3 regions were amplified from RNA transcripts. After a first-round RT-PCR with HTBI primers, a second-round multiplex PCR was run. TCRdb fed the multiplex PCR reads into MiXCR, producing one record per CDR3 protein. The data show over 200,000 distinct CDR3 sequences, about 32% seen once. Germline V lookup: CDR1 MNHNS, CDR2 SASEGT. The CDR3 has 12 residues. The V end lost 6 bases, the J end lost 7 bases, and 13 bases lay between the germline ends.

The TCR sequence derives from a man aged 50 or older with Graves' ophthalmopathy. This chain uses TRBV6-1 with TRBJ2-7; the D gene is possibly TRBD2 (5 bases). Sequenced material: peripheral blood. CDR3 sequence: CASSPGSREQYF. The CDR3 DNA follows: TGTGCCAGCAGCCCGGGGTCGAGGGAGCAGTACTTC.